The 21 T cell receptor beta chains below all came from one sample that was sequenced in a study of T-cell reconstitution after alpha-beta-depleted transplantation in children. Unique molecular identifiers featured in how the TCRbeta library was prepared. TCRdb reanalysed the PCR reads using MiXCR and keeps one entry per CDR3 protein. The repertoire holds about 640,000 distinct CDR3 sequences, 15% to 20% seen once, with about 1.1% in the top ten. The sequencing used PBMCs from the stem cell graft donor, collected from the stem cell graft. These receptor sequences come from a human donor who donated a stem cell graft to a child with acute myeloid leukemia.

This clonotype was found many times. The CDR3 sequence is CSAFGSTPETQYF. As DNA, the CDR3 is TGCAGCGCCTTCGGATCTACCCCAGAGACCCAGTACTTC. The gene calls are TRBV29-1 and TRBJ2-5; no clear D gene. The germline CDR1 and CDR2 sequences are SQVTM and ANQGSEA. This CDR3 region has 13 residues. Trimming removed 7 bases from V and 4 bases from J, with 16 bases in between.

At least ten counts were recorded for this clonotype. This chain uses TRBV7-8 with TRBJ2-7; unclear D gene. The V end was cut by 4 bases, the J end by 4 bases, with 11 bases between. Germline V gene sequence: CDR1 SGHVS, CDR2 FQNEAQ. The CDR3 spans 13 residues. CDR3 in amino acids: CASSSFTVYEQYF. For the CDR3, the DNA is TGTGCCAGCAGCTCCTTTACGGTGTACGAGCAGTACTTC.

The chain combines TRBV12-3 or TRBV12-4 with TRBJ2-2; TRBD1 is a possible D gene (6 bases). This CDR3 has 16 amino acids. Deletions cut 6 bases from V and 3 bases from J, with 17 bases between. The CDR3 here is CASSDLGAGDTGELFF. The CDR3 DNA sequence: TGTGCCAGCAGCGACCTTGGGGCAGGGGACACCGGGGAGCTGTTTTTT.

The genes are TRBV12-3 or TRBV12-4 and TRBJ2-5; the D is unclear. The CDR3 sequence is 13 residues long. With 5 bases removed from V and 2 bases from J, the gap between germline ends came to 9 bases. CDR3 sequence: CASSRAEQETQYF. The DNA of the CDR3 is TGTGCCAGCAGTAGGGCTGAACAAGAGACCCAGTACTTC.

This clonotype appeared many times. This sequence joins TRBV20-1 and TRBJ2-3; D is possibly TRBD2 (7 bases). This CDR3 has 12 residues. Looked up from germline, CDR1 is DFQATT and CDR2 is SNEGSKA (reference sequence). The CDR3 sequence is CSERGGTDTQYF. In DNA, the CDR3 is TGCAGCGAGAGGGGGGGGACAGATACGCAGTATTTT.

This clonotype was detected ten times or more. The V call is TRBV20-1, the J call TRBJ2-5, with 9 bases fitting TRBD1. The germline V gene has CDR1 DFQATT and CDR2 SNEGSKA (reference sequence). Trimming cost V 6 bases and J 5 bases; bases outside gene matches: 4. CDR3 size: 12 residues. CDR3 amino acids: CSATGGRETQYF. Here the CDR3 DNA reads TGCAGTGCGACAGGGGGGCGGGAGACCCAGTACTTC.

This clonotype was found many times. This chain links TRBV20-1 with TRBJ1-4; possibly TRBD1 for D (6 bases). Trimming took 2 bases from V and 8 from J, leaving 15 bases between them. CDR1 and CDR2 from the germline V gene are DFQATT and SNEGSKA (reference sequence). The CDR3 has 14 amino acids. DNA of the CDR3: TGCAGTGCTAGACCACAGGGCGCCGGGGAAAAACTGTTTTTT. Its protein is CSARPQGAGEKLFF.

Many counts were recorded for this clonotype. The chain joins TRBV5-6 to TRBJ2-6; D is ambiguous. Trimming removed 4 bases at V and 2 bases at J, with 1 base between. The CDR3 length is 12 residues. Per the germline V gene, CDR1 is SGHDT and CDR2 is YYEEEE. The CDR3 DNA follows: TGTGCCAGCAGCCCTGGGGCCAACGTCCTGACTTTC. Its translation is CASSPGANVLTF.

This clonotype was detected many times. The chain combines TRBV20-1 with TRBJ1-1; possible D gene TRBD1, 5 bases. CDR1 DFQATT and CDR2 SNEGSKA come from the germline V gene (reference sequence). This CDR3 is 14 amino acids long. The V and J ends lost 0 bases and 4 bases respectively, with 12 bases between them. CDR3: CSARDRRVITEAFF. The DNA for the CDR3 is TGCAGTGCTAGAGATCGCAGGGTCATCACTGAAGCTTTCTTT.

CDR3 sequence: CGSDSTRVSYNEQFF. For the CDR3, the DNA is TGTGGATCAGACAGTACTAGGGTTTCCTACAATGAGCAGTTCTTC. V is TRBV21-1 and J is TRBJ2-1; the table names TRBD1, a call not compared with the DNA. TRBV21-1 is reported as a pseudogene. There are 15 residues in the CDR3.

This clonotype was detected only a few times. The chain couples TRBV7-2 to TRBJ2-5, with D uncertain. Germline CDR1 is SGHTA and CDR2 is FQGNSA. The CDR3 extends over 16 amino acids. The V gene lost 3 bases and the J gene lost 0 bases, with 14 bases spanning the gap. CDR3 sequence reads: CASSFFGRLYQETQYF. CDR3 bases: TGTGCCAGCAGCTTTTTCGGCAGGCTGTACCAAGAGACCCAGTACTTC.

The table lists this clonotype with a few counts. The chain recombines TRBV20-1 with TRBJ2-2; D may be TRBD1 (6 bases). This CDR3 has 14 amino acids. Germline assignment: CDR1 DFQATT and CDR2 SNEGSKA (reference sequence). V lost 3 bases, J lost 4 bases, and 12 bases lay in between. CDR3 nucleotides: TGCAGTGCTAGTTCTGGACAGTTCACCGGGGAGCTGTTTTTT. Encoded protein: CSASSGQFTGELFF.

With regard to this clonotype: It may be a read error: a sequence one base away is much more abundant. This sequence joins TRBV20-1 and TRBJ1-3; 10 bases are shared with TRBD1. The CDR3 spans 16 residues. Germline CDR1 reads DFQATT; CDR2 reads SNEGSKA (reference sequence). With 5 bases clipped from V and 2 bases from J, the junction kept 9 bases outside the gene matches. The CDR3 here is CSAVRQGAAAGNTIYF. The CDR3 DNA reads as TGCAGTGCTGTCCGACAGGGGGCAGCGGCTGGAAACACCATATATTTT.

This clonotype was counted at least ten times. The chain links TRBV20-1 to TRBJ1-4; D is ambiguous. V was clipped by 5 bases and J by 6 bases, with 16 bases between them. Germline CDR1 and CDR2: DFQATT and SNEGSKA (reference sequence). The CDR3 has 14 amino acids. The CDR3 region has the DNA TGCAGTGCTTGGGAAATTACGGTTTATGAAAAACTGTTTTTT. Its protein is CSAWEITVYEKLFF.

The chain uses TRBV20-1 and TRBJ2-7; D is undetermined. Between the trimmed V and J ends, which lost 3 bases and 2 bases, there was a span of 14 bases. CDR3 length: 14 residues. Germline CDR1 DFQATT, CDR2 SNEGSKA (reference sequence). The CDR3 sequence is CSASQEGFAYEQYV. DNA of the CDR3: TGCAGTGCTAGTCAGGAAGGTTTCGCCTACGAGCAGTACGTC.

In this sample, this clonotype turned up many times. This chain uses TRBV20-1 with TRBJ1-5; 8 nucleotides line up with TRBD1. The CDR3 covers 13 residues. CDR1 is DFQATT, CDR2 SNEGSKA, per germline (reference sequence). V shed 3 bases and J 6 bases; nucleotides not matched to a gene: 4. This CDR3 reads CSARQQGAQPQHF. As DNA, the CDR3 is TGCAGTGCTAGGCAGCAGGGGGCTCAGCCCCAGCATTTT.

This clonotype was counted between two and nine times. The genes are TRBV25-1 and TRBJ2-6, with D hard to call. This CDR3 is built from 17 residues. V gave up 2 bases and J gave up 0 bases, with 11 bases separating them. Germline values: CDR1 MGHDK, CDR2 SYGVNS. CDR3 nucleotides: TGTGCCAGCAGTGAAGCGTTGTGGCCCTCTGGGGCCAACGTCCTGACTTTC. Residues: CASSEALWPSGANVLTF.

The sample holds a few counts of this clonotype. The rearrangement links TRBV5-1 to TRBJ2-4; no definite D call. Germline V gene data show CDR1 as SGHRS and CDR2 as YFSETQ. Deletions cut 2 bases from V and 6 bases from J, with 12 bases between. The CDR3 length is 14 residues. CDR3 loop: CASSFDEEGNIQYF. DNA of the CDR3: TGCGCCAGCAGCTTCGATGAAGAAGGAAACATTCAGTACTTC.

The rearrangement uses TRBV28 and TRBJ2-7; possible D gene TRBD2, 5 bases. Germline V gives CDR1 MDHEN, CDR2 SYDVKM. This CDR3 region has 16 residues. V lost 5 bases and J lost 3, with 20 bases in between. This CDR3 reads CASSRTSGLGIYEQYV. CDR3 nucleotide sequence: TGTGCCAGCAGTCGTACCTCGGGATTAGGGATCTACGAGCAGTACGTC.

Many counts were recorded for this clonotype. This chain uses TRBV15 with TRBJ2-4, with D maybe TRBD1 (6 bases). The CDR3 is made up of 15 amino acids. CDR1 and CDR2 (germline): LNHNV, YYDKDF (reference sequence). V dropped 1 base and J dropped 6 bases, with 13 bases sitting between them. The DNA for the CDR3 is TGTGCCACCAGCAGAGGATCCACAGGGACAAACATTCAGTACTTC. Translated, it gives CATSRGSTGTNIQYF.

This chain connects TRBV27 to TRBJ2-2, with D perhaps TRBD1 or TRBD2 (6 bases each). Germline V gene lookup returns CDR1 MNHEY and CDR2 SMNVEV (reference sequence). CDR3 size: 15 residues. V was clipped by 4 bases and J by 5 bases, with 14 bases between them. CDR3 residues: CASSWGAGLTGELFF. Written as DNA, the CDR3 is TGTGCCAGCAGTTGGGGGGCAGGGCTAACCGGGGAGCTGTTTTTT.